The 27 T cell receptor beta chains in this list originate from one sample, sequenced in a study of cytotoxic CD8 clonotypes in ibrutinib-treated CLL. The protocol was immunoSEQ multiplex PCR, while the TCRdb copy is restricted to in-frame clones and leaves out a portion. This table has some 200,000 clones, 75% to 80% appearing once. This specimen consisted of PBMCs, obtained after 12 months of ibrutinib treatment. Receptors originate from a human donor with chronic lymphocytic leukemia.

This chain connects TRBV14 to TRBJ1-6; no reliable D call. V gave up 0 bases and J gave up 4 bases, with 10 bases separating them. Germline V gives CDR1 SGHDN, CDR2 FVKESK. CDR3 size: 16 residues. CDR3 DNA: TGTGCCAGCAGCCAAGACGTGTCAGCTTATAATTCACCCCTCCACTTT. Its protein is CASSQDVSAYNSPLHF.

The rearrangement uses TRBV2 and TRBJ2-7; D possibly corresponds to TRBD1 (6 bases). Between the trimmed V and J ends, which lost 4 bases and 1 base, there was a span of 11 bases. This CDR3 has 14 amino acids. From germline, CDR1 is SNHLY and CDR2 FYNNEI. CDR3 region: CASSGGRGSYEQYF. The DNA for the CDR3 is TGTGCCAGCAGTGGCGGCAGGGGTTCCTACGAGCAGTACTTC. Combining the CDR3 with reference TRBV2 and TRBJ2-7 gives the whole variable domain EPEVTQTPSHQVTQMGQEVILRCVPISNHLYFYWYRQILGQKVEFLVSFYNNEISEKSEIFDDQFSVERPDGSNFTLKIRSTKLEDSAMYFCASSGGRGSYEQYFGPGTRLTVT.

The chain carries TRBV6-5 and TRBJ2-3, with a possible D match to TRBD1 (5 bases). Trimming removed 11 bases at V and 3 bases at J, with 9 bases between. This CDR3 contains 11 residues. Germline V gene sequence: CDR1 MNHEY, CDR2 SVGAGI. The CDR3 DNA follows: TGTGCCCGAAGGGGAACAGATACGCAGTATTTT. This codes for CARRGTDTQYF.

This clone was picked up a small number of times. In DNA, the CDR3 is TGTGCCAGCGAAAACCCCCCCCGGCAGGGCCATGGCTACACCTTC. This sequence encodes CASENPPRQGHGYTF. J is TRBJ1-2 and V is TRBV28, with D possibly TRBD1 on 5 matching bases. The CDR3 is 15 residues long. CDR1 is MDHEN, CDR2 SYDVKM, per germline. With 8 bases removed from V and 6 bases from J, the gap between germline ends came to 22 bases.

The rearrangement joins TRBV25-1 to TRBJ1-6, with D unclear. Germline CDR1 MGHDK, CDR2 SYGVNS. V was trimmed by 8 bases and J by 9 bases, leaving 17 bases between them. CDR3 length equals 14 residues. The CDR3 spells CASQRALRGSPLHF. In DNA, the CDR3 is TGTGCCAGCCAACGGGCCCTTAGAGGTTCACCCCTCCACTTT.

The CDR3 nucleotides are TGTGCCAGCAGCCAAGTTGGGGGCGGGCAAGAGACCCAGTACTTC. It yields the protein CASSQVGGGQETQYF. The chain uses TRBV14 and TRBJ2-5; possible D gene TRBD1, 6 bases. CDR1 and CDR2 from the germline V gene are SGHDN and FVKESK. The CDR3 has 15 amino acids. V lost 1 base and J 2 bases, leaving 11 bases between the germline ends.

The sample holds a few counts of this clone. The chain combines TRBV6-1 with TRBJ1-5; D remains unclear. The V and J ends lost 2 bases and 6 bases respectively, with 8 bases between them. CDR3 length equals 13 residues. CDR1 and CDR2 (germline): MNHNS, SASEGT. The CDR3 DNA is TGTGCCAGCAGTGAATTGATCGGTCAGCCCCAGCATTTT. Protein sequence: CASSELIGQPQHF.

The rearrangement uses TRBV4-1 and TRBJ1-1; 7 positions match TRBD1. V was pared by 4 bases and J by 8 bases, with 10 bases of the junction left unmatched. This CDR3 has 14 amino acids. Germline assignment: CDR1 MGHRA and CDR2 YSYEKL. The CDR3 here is CASSRETGSWEAFF. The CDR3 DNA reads TGCGCCAGCAGCCGAGAGACAGGGTCGTGGGAAGCTTTCTTT.

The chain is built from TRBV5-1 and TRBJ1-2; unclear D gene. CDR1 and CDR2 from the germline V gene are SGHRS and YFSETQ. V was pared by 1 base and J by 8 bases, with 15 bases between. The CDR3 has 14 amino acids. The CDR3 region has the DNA TGCGCCAGCAGCTTGCTGGGTAGCGCGGAAGGCTACACCTTC. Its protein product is CASSLLGSAEGYTF.

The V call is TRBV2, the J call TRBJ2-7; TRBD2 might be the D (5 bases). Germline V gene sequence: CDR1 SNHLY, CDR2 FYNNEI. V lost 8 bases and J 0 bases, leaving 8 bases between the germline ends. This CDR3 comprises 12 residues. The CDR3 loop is CASRDFSYEQYF. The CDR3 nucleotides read TGTGCCAGCCGGGATTTCTCCTACGAGCAGTACTTC.

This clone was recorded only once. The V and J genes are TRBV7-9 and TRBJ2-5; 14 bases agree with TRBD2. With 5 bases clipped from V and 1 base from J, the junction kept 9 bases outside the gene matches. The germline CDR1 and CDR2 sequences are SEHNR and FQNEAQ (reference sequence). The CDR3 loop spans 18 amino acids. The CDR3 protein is CASSLGTSGSVSQETQYF. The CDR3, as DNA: TGTGCCAGCAGCCTCGGGACTAGCGGGAGCGTGTCCCAAGAGACCCAGTACTTC.

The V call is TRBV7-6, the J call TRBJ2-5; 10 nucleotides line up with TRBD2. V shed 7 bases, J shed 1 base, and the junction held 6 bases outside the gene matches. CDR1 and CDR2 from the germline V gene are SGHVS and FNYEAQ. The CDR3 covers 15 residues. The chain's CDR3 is CASTQLAGPQETQYF. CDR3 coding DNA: TGTGCCAGCACGCAACTAGCGGGACCCCAAGAGACCCAGTACTTC.

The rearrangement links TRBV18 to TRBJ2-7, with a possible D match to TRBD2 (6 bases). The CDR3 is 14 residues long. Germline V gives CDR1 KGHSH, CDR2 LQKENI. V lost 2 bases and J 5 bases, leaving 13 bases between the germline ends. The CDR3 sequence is CASSPGDSGHEQYF. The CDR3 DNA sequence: TGTGCCAGCTCACCAGGGGACTCAGGGCACGAGCAGTACTTC. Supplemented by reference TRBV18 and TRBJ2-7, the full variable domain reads NAGVMQNPRHLVRRRGQEARLRCSPMKGHSHVYWYRQLPEEGLKFMVYLQKENIIDESGMPKERFSAEFPKEGPSILRIQQVVRGDSAAYFCASSPGDSGHEQYFGPGTRLTVT.

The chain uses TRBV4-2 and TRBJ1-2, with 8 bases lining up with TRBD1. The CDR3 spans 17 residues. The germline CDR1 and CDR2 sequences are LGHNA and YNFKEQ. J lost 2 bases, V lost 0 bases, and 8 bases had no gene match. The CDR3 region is CASSQDPGTGGNYGYTF. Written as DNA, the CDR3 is TGTGCCAGCAGCCAAGATCCGGGGACAGGAGGGAACTATGGCTACACCTTC.

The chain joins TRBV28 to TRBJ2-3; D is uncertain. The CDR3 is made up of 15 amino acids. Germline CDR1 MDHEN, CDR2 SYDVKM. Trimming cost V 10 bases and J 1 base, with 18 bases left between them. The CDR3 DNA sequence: TGTGCCACCACGTCGGCTAGTACGGGCACAGATACGCAGTATTTT. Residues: CATTSASTGTDTQYF. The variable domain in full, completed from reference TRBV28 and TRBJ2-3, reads DVKVTQSSRYLVKRTGEKVFLECVQDMDHENMFWYRQDPGLGLRLIYFSYDVKMKEKGDIPEGYSVSREKKERFSLILESASTNQTSMYLCATTSASTGTDTQYFGPGTRLTVL.

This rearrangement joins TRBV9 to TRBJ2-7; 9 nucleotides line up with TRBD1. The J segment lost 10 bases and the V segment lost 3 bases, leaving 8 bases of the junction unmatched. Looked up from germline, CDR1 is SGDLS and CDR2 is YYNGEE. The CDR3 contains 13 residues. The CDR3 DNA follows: TGTGCCAGCAGCGCAGGGACAGGGTTATATCAGTACTTC. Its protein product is CASSAGTGLYQYF.

The CDR3 DNA reads as TGTGCCAGCAGCTCCAGCCATGGGGGGGCCTTTTACAATGAGCAGTTCTTC. Translated, it gives CASSSSHGGAFYNEQFF. The genes are TRBV5-6 and TRBJ2-1; possible D gene TRBD2, 7 bases. The V end lost 3 bases, the J end lost 4 bases, and 20 bases lay between the germline ends. Germline lookup yields CDR1 SGHDT and CDR2 YYEEEE. The CDR3 runs to 17 residues.

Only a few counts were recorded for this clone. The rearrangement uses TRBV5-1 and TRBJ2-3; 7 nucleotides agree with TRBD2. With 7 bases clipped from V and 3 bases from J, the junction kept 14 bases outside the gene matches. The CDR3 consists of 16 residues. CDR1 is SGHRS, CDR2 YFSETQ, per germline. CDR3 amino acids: CASGSTRGEPTDTQYF. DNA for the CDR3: TGCGCCAGCGGATCAACCCGGGGGGAACCGACAGATACGCAGTATTTT.

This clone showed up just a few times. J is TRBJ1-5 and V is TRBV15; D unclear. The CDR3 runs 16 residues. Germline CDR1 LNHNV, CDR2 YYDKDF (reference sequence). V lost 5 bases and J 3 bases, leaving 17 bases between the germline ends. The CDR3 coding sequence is TGTGCCACCAGCCGACGGACGGGGAATGTCAATCAGCCCCAGCATTTT. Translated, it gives CATSRRTGNVNQPQHF. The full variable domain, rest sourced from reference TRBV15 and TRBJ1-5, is DAMVIQNPRYQVTQFGKPVTLSCSQTLNHNVMYWYQQKSSQAPKLLFHYYDKDFNNEADTPDNFQSRRPNTSFCFLDIRSPGLGDTAMYLCATSRRTGNVNQPQHFGDGTRLSIL.

Here the CDR3 reads CASKRRVGETQYF. The DNA for the CDR3 is TGTGCCTCCAAACGGAGGGTAGGGGAGACCCAGTACTTC. This chain links TRBV19 with TRBJ2-5; maybe TRBD2 (6 bases). The germline V gene encodes CDR1 LNHDA and CDR2 SQIVND (reference sequence). The V end lost 11 bases, the J end lost 5 bases, and 18 bases lay between the germline ends. This CDR3 is 13 amino acids long.

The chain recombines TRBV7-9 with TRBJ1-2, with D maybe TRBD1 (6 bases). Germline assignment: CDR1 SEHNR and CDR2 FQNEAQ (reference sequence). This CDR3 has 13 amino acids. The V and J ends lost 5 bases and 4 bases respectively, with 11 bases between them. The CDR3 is CASSPGQFYGYTF. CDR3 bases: TGTGCCAGCAGCCCTGGACAGTTCTATGGCTACACCTTC. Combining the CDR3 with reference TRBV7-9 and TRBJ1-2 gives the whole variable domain DTGVSQNPRHKITKRGQNVTFRCDPISEHNRLYWYRQTLGQGPEFLTYFQNEAQLEKSRLLSDRFSAERPKGSFSTLEIQRTEQGDSAMYLCASSPGQFYGYTFGSGTRLTVV.

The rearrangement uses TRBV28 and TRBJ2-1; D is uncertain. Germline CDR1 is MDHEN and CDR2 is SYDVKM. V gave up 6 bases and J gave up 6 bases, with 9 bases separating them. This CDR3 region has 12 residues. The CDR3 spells CASSSPSNEQFF. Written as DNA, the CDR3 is TGTGCCAGCAGCTCCCCTAGCAATGAGCAGTTCTTC.

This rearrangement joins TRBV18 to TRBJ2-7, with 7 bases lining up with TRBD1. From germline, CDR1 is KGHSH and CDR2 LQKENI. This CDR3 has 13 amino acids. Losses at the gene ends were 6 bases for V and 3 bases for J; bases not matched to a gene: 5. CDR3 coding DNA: TGTGCCAGCTCGTTCGACAGGGACTACGAGCAGTACTTC. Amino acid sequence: CASSFDRDYEQYF.

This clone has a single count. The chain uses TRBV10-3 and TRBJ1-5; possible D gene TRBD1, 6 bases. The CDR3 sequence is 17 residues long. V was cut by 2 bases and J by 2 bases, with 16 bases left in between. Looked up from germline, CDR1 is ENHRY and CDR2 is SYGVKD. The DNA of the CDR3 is TGTGCCATCAGTGAGCCGACAGGCTTGACAGGCAATCAGCCCCAGCATTTT. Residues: CAISEPTGLTGNQPQHF.

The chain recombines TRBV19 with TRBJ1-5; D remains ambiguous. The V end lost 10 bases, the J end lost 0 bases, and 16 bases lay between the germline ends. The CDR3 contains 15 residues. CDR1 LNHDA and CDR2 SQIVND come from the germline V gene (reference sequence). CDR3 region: CAIYFPGYSNQPQHF. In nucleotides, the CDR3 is TGTGCCATCTACTTCCCGGGGTATAGCAATCAGCCCCAGCATTTT.

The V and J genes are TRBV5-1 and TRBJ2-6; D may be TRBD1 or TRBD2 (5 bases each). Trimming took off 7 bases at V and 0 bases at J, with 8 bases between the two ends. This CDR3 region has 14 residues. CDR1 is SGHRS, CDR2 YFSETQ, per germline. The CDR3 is CASGGPSGANVLTF. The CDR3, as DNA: TGCGCCAGCGGGGGTCCCTCTGGGGCCAACGTCCTGACTTTC.

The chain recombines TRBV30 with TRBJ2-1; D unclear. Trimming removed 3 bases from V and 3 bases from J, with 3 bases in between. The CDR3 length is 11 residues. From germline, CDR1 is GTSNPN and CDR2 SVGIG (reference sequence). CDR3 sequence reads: CAWRVYNEQFF. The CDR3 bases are TGTGCCTGGAGGGTCTACAATGAGCAGTTCTTC.